The sample holds a few counts of the clone carrying this T cell receptor beta chain. The entry originates in a study of identical twins. TCRdb fed the 5' RACE reads into MiXCR, producing one record per CDR3 protein. The sample consists of 640,000 or so distinct CDR3 sequences, approximately 6.1% of them appearing once. The CDR3 has 14 amino acids. V was shortened by 6 bases and J by 5 bases, with 14 bases between the two germline ends. The germline V gene has CDR1 LGHDT and CDR2 YNNKEL (reference sequence). The origin of this receptor is a man in his late teens or twenties in good health. Sequences were obtained from naive T cells sorted from blood. This rearrangement joins TRBV3-1 to TRBJ2-1, with a tentative D call TRBD2 (6 bases). The DNA for the CDR3 is TGTGCCAGCAGTCATTCGGGAGCCCACAATGAGCAGTTCTTC. Protein: CASSHSGAHNEQFF.